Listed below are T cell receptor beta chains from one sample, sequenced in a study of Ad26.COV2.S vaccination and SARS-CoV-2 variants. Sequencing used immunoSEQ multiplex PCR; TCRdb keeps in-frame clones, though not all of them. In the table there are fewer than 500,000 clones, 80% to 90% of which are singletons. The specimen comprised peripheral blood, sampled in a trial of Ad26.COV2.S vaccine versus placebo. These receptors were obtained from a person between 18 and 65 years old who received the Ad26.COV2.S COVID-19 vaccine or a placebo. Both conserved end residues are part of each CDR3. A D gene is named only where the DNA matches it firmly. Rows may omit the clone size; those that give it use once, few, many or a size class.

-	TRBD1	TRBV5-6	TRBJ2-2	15	TGTGCCAGCAGCCGGGACAGGGATAACACCGGGGAGCTGTTTTTT	CASSRDRDNTGELFF
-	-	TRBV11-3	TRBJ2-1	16	TGTGCCAGCAGCCCAGGAGGGGGGGGTGCCTACAATGAGCAGTTCTTC	CASSPGGGGAYNEQFF
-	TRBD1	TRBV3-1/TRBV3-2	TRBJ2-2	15	TGTGCCAGCAGCACCCCCGACAGGGGGCCTGGGGAGCTGTTTTTT	CASSTPDRGPGELFF
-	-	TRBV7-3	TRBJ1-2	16	TGTGCCAGCAGCCCCTTAGAAGGATCTTCTAACTATGGCTACACCTTC	CASSPLEGSSNYGYTF
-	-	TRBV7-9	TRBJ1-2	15	TGTGCCAGCAGCCTCAACCCAGGGGCCCTCCAGGGCTACACCTTC	CASSLNPGALQGYTF
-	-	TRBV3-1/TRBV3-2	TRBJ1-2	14	TGTGCCAGCAGCCAAGAAAACAGGCTCCATGGCTACACCTTC	CASSQENRLHGYTF
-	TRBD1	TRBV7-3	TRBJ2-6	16	TGTGCCAGCAGCATCGGGACAGGCGCTGGGGCCAACGTCCTGACTTTC	CASSIGTGAGANVLTF
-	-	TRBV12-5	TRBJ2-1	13	TGTGCTAGTGGGGGTAGCGGCGTGAATGAGCAGTTCTTC	CASGGSGVNEQFF
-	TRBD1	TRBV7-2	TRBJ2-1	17	TGTGCCAGCAGCTTCCCCACCGGGACAGGGTACGTGAATGAGCAGTTCTTC	CASSFPTGTGYVNEQFF
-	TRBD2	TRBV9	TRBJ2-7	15	TGTGCCAGCAGCCCACAGTCACTAGCGGGGGCCGAGCAGTACTTC	CASSPQSLAGAEQYF
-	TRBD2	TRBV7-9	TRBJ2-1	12	TGTGCCAGCAGCCTAAGAGGCGGGAGGGAGTTCTTC	CASSLRGGREFF
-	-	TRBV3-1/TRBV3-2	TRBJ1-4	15	TGTGCCAGCAGCCAAGGACAAGGGAAGAATGAAAAACTGTTTTTT	CASSQGQGKNEKLFF
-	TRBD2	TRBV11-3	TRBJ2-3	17	TGTGCCAGCAGCCCGAAATTTACTAGCGGCTTCACAGATACGCAGTATTTT	CASSPKFTSGFTDTQYF
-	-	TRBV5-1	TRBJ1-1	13	TGCGCCAGCAAATTCCAGAAGAACACTGAAGCTTTCTTT	CASKFQKNTEAFF
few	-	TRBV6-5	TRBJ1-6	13	TGTGCCAGCGGCGGACCCTATAATTCACCCCTCCACTTT	CASGGPYNSPLHF
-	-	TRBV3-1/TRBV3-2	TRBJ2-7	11	TGTGCCAGCAGCCAAGGTGGTGGGCAGTACTTC	CASSQGGGQYF
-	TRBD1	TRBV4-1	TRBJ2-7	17	TGCGCCAGCAGCCAAGGCGGCCACCGGGACAGGGACCACGAGCAGTACTTC	CASSQGGHRDRDHEQYF
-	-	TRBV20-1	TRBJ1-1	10	TGCAGTGCTAGTAGGACAGAAGCTTTCTTT	CSASRTEAFF
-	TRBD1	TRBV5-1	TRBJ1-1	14	TGCGCCAGCAGCTCGGCTCAGGGGGACACTGAAGCTTTCTTT	CASSSAQGDTEAFF
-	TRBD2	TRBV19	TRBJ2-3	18	TGTGCCAGTAGTACCGACCGGGGTAGCGGGAGGAGCACAGATACGCAGTATTTT	CASSTDRGSGRSTDTQYF
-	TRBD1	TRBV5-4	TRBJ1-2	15	TGTGCCAGCAGCCTGGGGACAGGCCAGGCCTATGGCTACACCTTC	CASSLGTGQAYGYTF
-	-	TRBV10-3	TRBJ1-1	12	TGTGCCATCAGTGGACCGGACGTGGGAGCTTTCTTT	CAISGPDVGAFF
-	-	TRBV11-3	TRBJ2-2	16	TGTGCCAGCAGCTTAGTTGCCTCTCAGAACACCGGGGAGCTGTTTTTT	CASSLVASQNTGELFF
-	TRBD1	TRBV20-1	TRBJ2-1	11	TGCAGTGGGACAGGTAACTATGAGCAGTTCTTC	CSGTGNYEQFF